Listed here are 19 T cell receptor beta chains from one sample, sequenced in a study of control samples from healthy donors and cancer patients. TCRdb's copy holds only in-frame clones and misses some; the assay was immunoSEQ multiplex PCR. The profile covers 95,000 to 150,000 clones, with approximately 91% appearing a single time and less than 9% taken by the ten largest. The specimen sequenced was blood. Every receptor here comes from a woman aged 18-30 years in good health.

V gene TRBV7-2 combines with J gene TRBJ2-7; D unclear. Germline CDR1 is SGHTA and CDR2 is FQGNSA. CDR3 length: 12 residues. Trimming cost V 5 bases and J 6 bases, with 11 bases left between them. The CDR3 nucleotides read TGTGCCAGCAGCCCGGTCGAGATCGAGCAGTACTTC. Amino acid sequence: CASSPVEIEQYF.

The CDR3 loop is CASSPRGSSYNSPLHF. In nucleotides, the CDR3 is TGTGCCAGCAGCCCCCGGGGGAGCTCCTATAATTCACCCCTCCACTTT. The genes are TRBV27 and TRBJ1-6; D might be TRBD1 (5 bases). Per germline, CDR1 MNHEY and CDR2 SMNVEV (reference sequence). V lost 6 bases and J lost 0, with 12 bases in between. This CDR3 comprises 16 residues.

The chain is built from TRBV5-4 and TRBJ2-5; D gene unclear. V was trimmed by 0 bases and J by 5 bases, leaving 14 bases between them. The CDR3 consists of 15 residues. The germline V gene encodes CDR1 SGHNT and CDR2 YYREEE (reference sequence). CDR3 bases: TGTGCCAGCAGCTTGGCTGGGGTCGGACGGGAGACCCAGTACTTC. It encodes CASSLAGVGRETQYF.

The chain recombines TRBV11-3 with TRBJ2-5; tentatively, D is TRBD1 or TRBD2 (5 bases each). Germline lookup yields CDR1 SGHNT and CDR2 YENEEA. The CDR3 extends over 14 amino acids. Trimming pared 1 base from V and 5 bases from J, leaving 11 bases between. CDR3 sequence reads: CASSLGGKSETQYF. CDR3 in DNA: TGTGCCAGCAGCTTAGGGGGGAAATCGGAGACCCAGTACTTC.

The chain joins TRBV15 to TRBJ2-3, with TRBD2 matching 7 bases. Germline V gene sequence: CDR1 LNHNV, CDR2 YYDKDF (reference sequence). Trimming removed 0 bases from V and 4 bases from J; junction bases left unmatched: 7. The CDR3 is made up of 16 amino acids. This CDR3 is CATSREGGMGADTQYF. The CDR3 nucleotides are TGTGCCACCAGCAGAGAGGGGGGGATGGGCGCAGATACGCAGTATTTT.

V usage is TRBV24-1 and J usage is TRBJ2-1; D gene uncertain. Trimming cost V 6 bases and J 1 base, with 6 bases left between them. The CDR3 has 13 amino acids. Germline V gene sequence: CDR1 KGHDR, CDR2 SFDVKD. The CDR3 bases are TGTGCCACCAGTTCCTATTCCTACAATGAGCAGTTCTTC. Translation: CATSSYSYNEQFF.

The chain couples TRBV19 to TRBJ2-2; tentative D call: TRBD1 (6 bases). V lost 6 bases and J 5 bases, leaving 19 bases between the germline ends. The length of the CDR3 is 16 residues. Germline V lookup: CDR1 LNHDA, CDR2 SQIVND (reference sequence). The CDR3 protein is CASRGDTVIPTGELFF. DNA for the CDR3: TGTGCCAGTAGGGGGGACACAGTGATTCCAACCGGGGAGCTGTTTTTT.

V and J are TRBV11-2 and TRBJ2-7; 7 bases fit TRBD1. The CDR3 has 15 amino acids. V dropped 4 bases and J dropped 2; count of bases not matched to a gene: 8. The germline CDR1 and CDR2 sequences are SGHAT and FQNNGV. This CDR3 is CASSSRTGTAYEQYF. CDR3 sequence (DNA): TGTGCCAGCAGCTCACGGACAGGCACCGCCTACGAGCAGTACTTC.

The chain uses TRBV7-8 and TRBJ1-1; no clear D gene. CDR3 length: 15 residues. Looked up from germline, CDR1 is SGHVS and CDR2 is FQNEAQ. V was shortened by 2 bases and J by 0 bases, with 10 bases between the two germline ends. CDR3 in DNA: TGTGCCAGCAGCTTACGGGCGTTCATGAACACTGAAGCTTTCTTT. Protein product: CASSLRAFMNTEAFF.

This clone was seen only once. V usage is TRBV27 and J usage is TRBJ2-5; D gene unclear. V was shortened by 3 bases and J by 4 bases, with 3 bases between the two germline ends. The CDR3 is 11 amino acids. Germline CDR1 MNHEY, CDR2 SMNVEV (reference sequence). Written as DNA, the CDR3 is TGTGCCAGCAGTTTCGCAGAGACCCAGTACTTC. Protein sequence: CASSFAETQYF.

CDR3: CASSLGTSGGKGYEQYF. CDR3 bases: TGTGCCAGCAGCCTGGGGACTAGCGGGGGGAAGGGCTACGAGCAGTACTTC. The chain combines TRBV4-2 with TRBJ2-7; 15 bases match TRBD2. The CDR3 contains 17 residues. The germline gives CDR1 LGHNA, CDR2 YNFKEQ. The J segment lost 3 bases and the V segment lost 4 bases, leaving 7 bases of the junction unmatched.

The rearrangement uses TRBV21-1 and TRBJ1-2. TRBV21-1 has pseudogene status. This CDR3 contains 19 residues. In DNA form, the CDR3 reads TGTGCCAGCAGCAAACGAAGCCCCGTCGTAGACCGCCACTTCTATGACTACACCTTC. This encodes CASSKRSPVVDRHFYDYTF.

The chain carries TRBV5-1 and TRBJ2-4, with D maybe TRBD2 (6 bases). Per germline, CDR1 SGHRS and CDR2 YFSETQ. The germline V and J ends were trimmed by 4 bases and 6 bases, with 23 bases remaining between them. The CDR3 sequence is 17 residues long. The chain's CDR3 is CASSPYGWYWGGNIQYF. The DNA for the CDR3 is TGCGCCAGCAGCCCCTATGGGTGGTATTGGGGAGGAAACATTCAGTACTTC.

V gene TRBV27 combines with J gene TRBJ1-2; D call uncertain. Trimming took off 3 bases at V and 6 bases at J, with 11 bases between the two ends. Germline assignment: CDR1 MNHEY and CDR2 SMNVEV (reference sequence). CDR3 length: 13 amino acids. DNA for the CDR3: TGTGCCAGCAGTTTCAGTCCGGAGGATGGCTACACCTTC. Residues: CASSFSPEDGYTF.

A single count supports this clone. This sequence joins TRBV27 and TRBJ2-1; D is unclear. Trimming took 4 bases from V and 1 from J, leaving 17 bases between them. Looked up from germline, CDR1 is MNHEY and CDR2 is SMNVEV (reference sequence). The CDR3 runs 17 residues. Here the CDR3 reads CASSSPRYGPSYNEQFF. DNA for the CDR3: TGTGCCAGCAGTTCTCCGCGTTATGGACCGTCCTACAATGAGCAGTTCTTC.

This rearrangement joins TRBV9 to TRBJ1-6; maybe TRBD1 (5 bases). Deletions cut 1 base from V and 6 bases from J, with 8 bases between. The V gene's germline CDR1 is SGDLS and CDR2 YYNGEE. The CDR3 has 14 residues. CDR3 region: CASSVNGGNSPLHF. For the CDR3, the DNA is TGTGCCAGCAGCGTAAATGGGGGTAATTCACCCCTCCACTTT.

The rearrangement uses TRBV2 and TRBJ1-6; 7 positions match TRBD1. Germline V lookup: CDR1 SNHLY, CDR2 FYNNEI. CDR3 length: 16 residues. The V and J ends lost 6 bases and 2 bases, in that order; junction bases with no gene match: 7. Here the CDR3 reads CASRDSGTAYNSPLHF. The CDR3 DNA reads TGTGCCAGCAGAGACTCAGGGACAGCCTATAATTCACCCCTCCACTTT.

The V gene is TRBV7-2, the J gene TRBJ2-2, with D possibly being TRBD2 (6 bases). Germline V gene data show CDR1 as SGHTA and CDR2 as FQGNSA. CDR3 length: 15 amino acids. Between the trimmed V and J ends, which lost 4 bases and 7 bases, there was a span of 16 bases. The CDR3 protein is CASSSQALAIGELFF. DNA for the CDR3: TGTGCCAGCAGCTCCCAGGCCCTAGCGATCGGGGAGCTGTTTTTT.

This rearrangement joins TRBV6-2 or TRBV6-3 to TRBJ2-3; the match to TRBD2 covers 12 bases. The J segment lost 4 bases and the V segment lost 5 bases, leaving 13 bases of the junction unmatched. The germline V gene encodes CDR1 MNHEY and CDR2 SVGEGT. The CDR3 runs 18 residues. The CDR3: CASSRSPLTSGRADTQYF. The CDR3 nucleotides are TGTGCCAGCAGTAGGAGCCCTCTGACTAGCGGGAGAGCAGATACGCAGTATTTT.